This TCR beta chain is drawn from a study of T cell responses to AZD1222 COVID-19 vaccine. Broader study findings: Most donors were white British and more were female, and clonal diversity was possibly underestimated. Nearly half of spike-specific TCRs reportedly target unmutated variant regions.

Germline values: CDR1 GTSNPN, CDR2 SVGIG (reference sequence). The germline V and J ends were trimmed by 0 bases and 5 bases, with 10 bases remaining between them. The CDR3 runs to 14 residues. The table lists this clone with a count of one. Its antigen is currently unknown. TCRdb's table, derived via immunoSEQ multiplex PCR, lists solely in-frame clones and lacks some. The top ten clones hold 6.9% of a sample with approximately 50,000 clones, around 88% of them seen once. The TCR sequence derives from an adult who received the AZD1222 COVID-19 vaccine. This chain links TRBV30 with TRBJ2-2, with D tentatively TRBD1 (6 bases). The source was peripheral blood, collected 28 days after the second AZD1222 dose. The CDR3 is CAWSVTGNTGELFF. The CDR3 coding sequence is TGTGCCTGGAGTGTAACAGGGAATACCGGGGAGCTGTTTTTT.